Detailed here is one T cell receptor beta chain. The antigen remains undetermined. In preparing each TCR library, roughly 3,200 ng of total RNA was used. Template switching added UMIs carrying a 6-nucleotide sample barcode. TCRdb re-called the 5' RACE reads and catalogs CDR3 proteins one per entry, DNA excluded. This specimen shows about 300,000 distinct CDR3 sequences; the ten leading clones hold over 5.5%. The source of the sample is a study of monozygotic twins with inflammatory bowel disease. Study outcomes and limitations: Telling apart the different T cell subtypes was not possible.

Each donor gave 2.5 to 3 ml of peripheral blood. From germline, CDR1 is SGHNT and CDR2 YYREEE (reference sequence). The CDR3 sequence is 14 residues long. This clonotype was sampled from a human donor with ulcerative colitis or Crohn's disease, or a healthy co-twin of an affected twin (not recorded which). Sequenced material: blood. The V and J genes are TRBV5-4 and TRBJ1-2. Here the CDR3 reads CASSPLSVDYGYTF.